The 18 T cell receptor beta chains below all came from one sample that was sequenced in a study of blood T cell repertoires in COVID-19 (dated by TCRdb to 2020 to 2022). The library was produced with the immunoSEQ multiplex PCR assay. TCRdb took this table from immuneACCESS and kept in-frame rearrangements with V and J called. Such tables lack part of the clones; where checked against another copy, unresolved V genes explain under half of the gap, and the rest is unexplained. The sample table holds 200,000 or so clones, of which about nine tenths were seen once. The ten largest clones take up 3% to 4.5% of the sample. The sequencing input was PBMCs or T cells enriched from blood (not recorded which). The source is a woman aged 40 to 55 with acute COVID-19.

This clone was detected a few times. The chain combines TRBV19 with TRBJ1-2, with 7 bases that match TRBD1. V shed 1 base, J shed 8 bases, and the junction held 10 bases outside the gene matches. Germline assignment: CDR1 LNHDA and CDR2 SQIVND (reference sequence). The CDR3 totals 15 residues. The CDR3, as DNA: TGTGCCAGTAGTATAGCAGACAGGGTAGGTCGCGGCTACACCTTC. As protein: CASSIADRVGRGYTF.

This clone was seen a handful of times. The V call is TRBV7-9, the J call TRBJ2-2; D is perhaps TRBD1 (5 bases). Between the trimmed V and J ends, which lost 3 bases and 5 bases, there was a span of 10 bases. The germline CDR1 and CDR2 sequences are SEHNR and FQNEAQ (reference sequence). CDR3 size: 14 residues. This chain's CDR3 is CASSFAGSTGELFF. Written as DNA, the CDR3 is TGTGCCAGCAGCTTCGCAGGGTCAACCGGGGAGCTGTTTTTT.

The chain employs TRBV20-1 and TRBJ1-1; D not resolved. The germline V gene encodes CDR1 DFQATT and CDR2 SNEGSKA (reference sequence). The CDR3 contains 15 residues. V was cut by 3 bases and J by 3 bases, with 17 bases left in between. The CDR3 here is CSASDLRGRDTEAFF. CDR3 in DNA: TGCAGTGCTAGTGATCTTCGGGGAAGGGACACTGAAGCTTTCTTT.

This chain joins TRBV4-2 and TRBJ2-3; possible D gene TRBD2, 5 bases. Germline V CDR1 and CDR2: LGHNA, YNFKEQ. CDR3 length: 16 amino acids. Trimming removed 4 bases from V and 0 bases from J, with 14 bases in between. The CDR3 sequence: CASSPSSTQSTDTQYF. CDR3 coding DNA: TGTGCCAGCAGCCCCTCTAGCACCCAGAGCACAGATACGCAGTATTTT.

The chain couples TRBV19 to TRBJ2-3; 9 bases align to TRBD2. The CDR3 is 21 amino acids. Germline V gene sequence: CDR1 LNHDA, CDR2 SQIVND (reference sequence). Trimming removed 4 bases from V and 0 bases from J; junction bases left unmatched: 20. The CDR3 spells CASSTLPRRGGGAPSTDTQYF. The CDR3 coding sequence is TGTGCCAGTAGTACCTTACCCCGGCGGGGCGGGGGGGCCCCTAGCACAGATACGCAGTATTTT.

The chain has TRBV3-1 (or the pseudogene TRBV3-2) and TRBJ2-7; tentatively, D is TRBD1 (6 bases). Trimming removed 3 bases from V and 3 bases from J, with 15 bases in between. This CDR3 comprises 15 residues. Germline CDR1 reads LGHDT; CDR2 reads YNNKEL (reference sequence). CDR3 DNA: TGTGCCAGCAGCCAGAAACAGGGTAGAATCTACGAGCAGTACTTC. Protein product: CASSQKQGRIYEQYF.

This rearrangement joins TRBV9 to TRBJ1-2; 9 bases are shared with TRBD1. Looked up from germline, CDR1 is SGDLS and CDR2 is YYNGEE. CDR3 length: 13 residues. The J segment lost 4 bases and the V segment lost 4 bases, leaving 2 bases of the junction unmatched. CDR3 in DNA: TGTGCCAGCAGCCGGGACAGGGTCTATGGCTACACCTTC. This gives the protein CASSRDRVYGYTF.

This chain connects TRBV5-4 to TRBJ1-2, with a weak D call TRBD1 (5 bases). The V end lost 7 bases, the J end lost 4 bases, and 17 bases lay between the germline ends. Per germline, CDR1 SGHNT and CDR2 YYREEE (reference sequence). This CDR3 spans 14 amino acids. The CDR3 sequence is CASGSDGGSYGYTF. The CDR3 nucleotides read TGTGCCAGCGGATCCGACGGGGGTTCCTATGGCTACACCTTC. The full variable domain, completed using reference TRBV5-4 and TRBJ1-2, is ETGVTQSPTHLIKTRGQQVTLRCSSQSGHNTVSWYQQALGQGPQFIFQYYREEENGRGNFPPRFSGLQFPNYSSELNVNALELDDSALYLCASGSDGGSYGYTFGSGTRLTVV.

Here the CDR3 reads CASSVGGYEGPQHF. The CDR3 nucleotides are TGTGCCAGCAGCGTAGGGGGTTACGAGGGGCCCCAGCATTTT. V is TRBV9 and J is TRBJ1-5; D uncertain. The ends were cut back, 0 bases at V and 9 bases at J, with 13 bases in the middle. Germline lookup yields CDR1 SGDLS and CDR2 YYNGEE. The CDR3 has 14 amino acids.

The chain recombines TRBV19 with TRBJ1-5; no clear D. V was cut by 0 bases and J by 5 bases, with 5 bases left in between. The CDR3 covers 13 residues. The germline V gene has CDR1 LNHDA and CDR2 SQIVND (reference sequence). The CDR3, as DNA: TGTGCCAGTAGTATAGAGGACTATCAGCCCCAGCATTTT. Translating gives CASSIEDYQPQHF. The full variable domain, in which reference TRBV19 and TRBJ1-5 provide the parts outside the CDR3, is DGGITQSPKYLFRKEGQNVTLSCEQNLNHDAMYWYRQDPGQGLRLIYYSQIVNDFQKGDIAEGYSVSREKKESFPLTVTSAQKNPTAFYLCASSIEDYQPQHFGDGTRLSIL.

The chain combines TRBV7-2 with TRBJ1-6, with D possibly matching TRBD1 (5 bases). The CDR3 covers 14 residues. V dropped 3 bases and J dropped 10 bases, with 13 bases sitting between them. The germline CDR1 and CDR2 sequences are SGHTA and FQGNSA. The CDR3 nucleotides are TGTGCCAGCAGCTTGGAGGGGATTAGATCACCCCTCCACTTT. Translating gives CASSLEGIRSPLHF.

This CDR3 is CASSEDRVVTEAFF. Here the CDR3 DNA reads TGTGCCAGCAGCGAGGACAGGGTTGTCACTGAAGCTTTCTTT. The chain carries TRBV3-1 (or the pseudogene TRBV3-2) and TRBJ1-1; 8 bases fit TRBD1. V lost 5 bases, J lost 4 bases, and 6 bases stayed unmatched. Germline V gene lookup returns CDR1 LGHDT and CDR2 YNNKEL (reference sequence). The CDR3 runs to 14 residues.

This clone was counted a single time. The gene calls are TRBV19 and TRBJ2-1, with D possibly being TRBD2 (7 bases). The CDR3 is made up of 15 amino acids. The germline V and J ends were trimmed by 7 bases and 7 bases, with 20 bases remaining between them. The germline V gene has CDR1 LNHDA and CDR2 SQIVND (reference sequence). The CDR3 bases are TGTGCCAGTATGGGGGGGGGCCAGCGACCTAATGAGCAGTTCTTC. Protein: CASMGGGQRPNEQFF.

V and J are TRBV7-3 and TRBJ2-1; 8 nucleotides match TRBD1. Trimming took 5 bases from V and 8 from J; bases not matched to a gene: 5. There are 13 residues in the CDR3. Looked up from germline, CDR1 is SGHTA and CDR2 is FQGTGA. The CDR3 reads CASSRTGSDEQFF. CDR3 in DNA: TGTGCCAGCAGCCGGACAGGGTCGGATGAGCAGTTCTTC.

The chain has TRBV29-1 and TRBJ2-2; 11 nucleotides match TRBD1. Per germline, CDR1 SQVTM and CDR2 ANQGSEA. The CDR3 totals 13 residues. Trimming at V came to 7 bases and at J to 7 bases, leaving 5 bases not matched to a gene. CDR3 in DNA: TGCAGCGCGGGACAGGGGGTTGTCGGGGAGCTGTTTTTT. The encoded protein is CSAGQGVVGELFF.

The CDR3 DNA reads TGTGCCAGCAGTTTTTGGGCCACAGTGAACACCGGGGAGCTGTTTTTT. It encodes CASSFWATVNTGELFF. The V and J genes are TRBV27 and TRBJ2-2; no definite D call. The CDR3 spans 16 residues. Germline values: CDR1 MNHEY, CDR2 SMNVEV (reference sequence). The germline V and J ends were trimmed by 3 bases and 1 base, with 12 bases remaining between them.

This clone was observed once. The J gene is TRBJ1-4, the V gene TRBV30; D uncertain. The germline V gene has CDR1 GTSNPN and CDR2 SVGIG (reference sequence). V was pared by 4 bases and J by 6 bases, with 15 bases between. This CDR3 contains 14 residues. For the CDR3, the DNA is TGTGCCTGGACTCCTGGGCAGTGGGATGAAAAACTGTTTTTT. Translating gives CAWTPGQWDEKLFF.

The rearrangement links TRBV30 to TRBJ1-2; TRBD1 agrees at 9 bases. CDR1 is GTSNPN and CDR2 is SVGIG in the germline V gene (reference sequence). This CDR3 comprises 14 residues. J was trimmed by 2 bases and V by 4 bases; bases with no gene match: 5. The CDR3, as DNA: TGTGCCTGGACCCGGGGACAGGGAAACTATGGCTACACCTTC. Translating it yields CAWTRGQGNYGYTF.